Below are 22 T cell receptor beta chains sequenced from a single sample in a study of blood T cell repertoires in COVID-19. Sequencing was performed with immunoSEQ multiplex PCR; in TCRdb, only in-frame clones are kept and a portion is missing. The sample shows under 250,000 clones, about 82% of them seen only once. Material for sequencing was peripheral blood. The source is a woman aged 80 or older with COVID-19, enrolled during active disease.

This chain links TRBV5-5 with TRBJ1-1; TRBD1 aligns across 11 bases. Germline values: CDR1 SGHKS, CDR2 YYEKEE (reference sequence). J was trimmed by 13 bases and V by 0 bases; bases with no gene match: 14. The CDR3 is 16 residues long. The CDR3 region is CASSLAGGTGGFVSFF. The CDR3 nucleotides read TGTGCCAGCAGCTTGGCGGGCGGGACAGGGGGTTTTGTGAGTTTCTTT. Looking up the rest from reference TRBV5-5 and TRBJ1-1 gives the full variable domain: DAGVTQSPTHLIKTRGQQVTLRCSPISGHKSVSWYQQVLGQGPQFIFQYYEKEERGRGNFPDRFSARQFPNYSSELNVNALLLGDSALYLCASSLAGGTGGFVSFFGQGTRLTVV.

This chain connects TRBV27 to TRBJ2-2; 9 bases align to TRBD2. This CDR3 comprises 16 residues. V shed 3 bases, J shed 6 bases, and the junction held 8 bases outside the gene matches. Germline lookup yields CDR1 MNHEY and CDR2 SMNVEV (reference sequence). CDR3 coding DNA: TGTGCCAGCAGTTTGCGTGTTGCGGGGGGGCCCGGGGAGCTGTTTTTT. Translated: CASSLRVAGGPGELFF.

This chain uses TRBV28 with TRBJ2-1; TRBD1 matches 9 bases. Germline-derived CDR1 and CDR2 are MDHEN and SYDVKM. J gave up 7 bases and V 2 bases, and 9 bases lay outside the gene matches. The CDR3 has 16 residues. DNA for the CDR3: TGTGCCAGCAGTTTACGTTACAGGGGGCGTCGGAATGAGCAGTTCTTC. It specifies CASSLRYRGRRNEQFF.

The table lists this clone with a few counts. This chain links TRBV28 with TRBJ1-3; D is unresolved. Trimming removed 10 bases at V and 4 bases at J, with 20 bases between. The CDR3 is 15 amino acids. Germline lookup yields CDR1 MDHEN and CDR2 SYDVKM. Written as DNA, the CDR3 is TGTGCCACCTTTCTACGGGTCTCCGGGGGAAACACCATATATTTT. This sequence encodes CATFLRVSGGNTIYF.

This clone was recorded a few times. The chain joins TRBV3-1 (or the pseudogene TRBV3-2) to TRBJ2-3; TRBD1 agrees at 9 bases. V lost 8 bases to trimming and J lost 4 bases; unmatched junction nucleotides: 7. The CDR3 extends over 14 amino acids. Germline V CDR1 and CDR2: LGHDT, YNNKEL (reference sequence). CDR3 in amino acids: CASGLGQGSDTQYF. The CDR3 DNA reads TGTGCCAGCGGACTAGGACAGGGGTCAGATACGCAGTATTTT.

This clone appeared a few times. The CDR3 nucleotides are TGTGCCAGCAGCTACGCCGACAGGGAAAGAGGCTACACCTTC. This codes for CASSYADRERGYTF. The chain links TRBV27 to TRBJ1-2; TRBD1 matches at 7 bases. This CDR3 contains 14 residues. CDR1 MNHEY and CDR2 SMNVEV come from the germline V gene (reference sequence). J gave up 8 bases and V 6 bases, and 12 bases lay outside the gene matches.

V usage is TRBV9 and J usage is TRBJ2-7, with 7 nucleotides matching TRBD2. Germline V CDR1 and CDR2: SGDLS, YYNGEE. This CDR3 region has 15 residues. V dropped 0 bases and J dropped 1; count of bases not matched to a gene: 4. The CDR3 region has the DNA TGTGCCAGCAGCGTAGCTAGCGGAAAGTCCTACGAGCAGTACTTC. This gives the protein CASSVASGKSYEQYF. The full variable domain, its missing parts supplied by reference TRBV9 and TRBJ2-7, is DSGVTQTPKHLITATGQRVTLRCSPRSGDLSVYWYQQSLDQGLQFLIQYYNGEERAKGNILERFSAQQFPDLHSELNLSSLELGDSALYFCASSVASGKSYEQYFGPGTRLTVT.

V and J are TRBV11-3 and TRBJ1-6, with 7 bases lining up with TRBD1. Trimming cost V 5 bases and J 7 bases; bases outside gene matches: 5. The CDR3 length is 14 residues. CDR1 and CDR2 from the germline V gene are SGHNT and YENEEA. The CDR3 DNA reads TGTGCCAGCAGCCTGGGGACAGCCAATTCACCCCTCCACTTT. This codes for CASSLGTANSPLHF.

The V and J genes are TRBV4-1 and TRBJ1-3, with D hard to call. The CDR3 runs 17 residues. Germline loops: CDR1 MGHRA, CDR2 YSYEKL. The V end was cut by 1 base, the J end by 0 bases, with 13 bases between. The CDR3 bases are TGCGCCAGCAGCCAAGCCCCCGTCGGTAACTCTGGAAACACCATATATTTT. Translated, it gives CASSQAPVGNSGNTIYF.

DNA for the CDR3: TGTGCCAGCAGCCTAGGGGGCTTTAGCACAGATACGCAGTATTTT. This gives the protein CASSLGGFSTDTQYF. The chain uses TRBV5-5 and TRBJ2-3, with TRBD1 matching over 7 bases. The CDR3 runs 15 residues. J lost 0 bases, V lost 4 bases, and 5 bases had no gene match. Germline CDR1 reads SGHKS; CDR2 reads YYEKEE (reference sequence).

The rearrangement uses TRBV3-1 (or the pseudogene TRBV3-2) and TRBJ1-2; 7 bases fit TRBD1. V gave up 5 bases and J gave up 2 bases; unmatched junction bases: 5. The CDR3 covers 14 residues. CDR1 and CDR2 (germline): LGHDT, YNNKEL (reference sequence). The CDR3 DNA sequence: TGTGCCAGCAGCGCCCGGGACAGAAACTATGGCTACACCTTC. Protein product: CASSARDRNYGYTF.

This chain uses TRBV15 with TRBJ2-5, with D perhaps matching TRBD1 (6 bases). The CDR3 is 14 amino acids. V lost 3 bases to trimming and J lost 6 bases, with 14 bases between them. Germline values: CDR1 LNHNV, CDR2 YYDKDF (reference sequence). CDR3 bases: TGTGCCACCAGCAGCCAGTTGGGGGCGAAGACCCAGTACTTC. Protein sequence: CATSSQLGAKTQYF.

The rearrangement joins TRBV27 to TRBJ2-7; a possible D gene is TRBD2 (6 bases). The V end lost 3 bases, the J end lost 3 bases, and 12 bases lay between the germline ends. The CDR3 sequence is 14 residues long. Germline CDR1 and CDR2: MNHEY and SMNVEV (reference sequence). CDR3 bases: TGTGCCAGCAGTTTGAAGCGGGTCGGCTACGAGCAGTACGTC. This codes for CASSLKRVGYEQYV.

The V and J genes are TRBV5-4 and TRBJ2-1; the D gene is possibly TRBD2 (5 bases). Germline V gene lookup returns CDR1 SGHNT and CDR2 YYREEE (reference sequence). This CDR3 is 18 amino acids long. V dropped 0 bases and J dropped 2 bases, with 18 bases sitting between them. The CDR3 is CASSLGSVAWAAYNEQFF. CDR3 bases: TGTGCCAGCAGCTTGGGGTCGGTAGCGTGGGCTGCCTACAATGAGCAGTTCTTC.

J is TRBJ2-2 and V is TRBV3-1 (or the pseudogene TRBV3-2); TRBD2 is a possible D gene (5 bases). Trimming removed 10 bases at V and 1 base at J, with 13 bases between. The CDR3 contains 14 residues. Germline V lookup: CDR1 LGHDT, CDR2 YNNKEL (reference sequence). CDR3 sequence: CATERGGNTGELFF. CDR3 coding DNA: TGTGCCACCGAACGTGGAGGGAACACCGGGGAGCTGTTTTTT.

The chain carries TRBV6-5 and TRBJ2-7; TRBD2 aligns across 9 bases. This CDR3 has 15 amino acids. From germline, CDR1 is MNHEY and CDR2 SVGAGI. Trimming cost V 4 bases and J 2 bases; bases outside gene matches: 6. The CDR3 nucleotides read TGTGCCAGCAGTTGGACGCGGGGGGGCACCTACGAGCAGTACGTC. It encodes CASSWTRGGTYEQYV.

This chain uses TRBV5-4 with TRBJ1-1; the match to TRBD1 covers 10 bases. V was pared by 1 base and J by 7 bases, with 7 bases of the junction left unmatched. There are 15 residues in the CDR3. Germline V lookup: CDR1 SGHNT, CDR2 YYREEE (reference sequence). The chain's CDR3 is CASSLPGTGVGEAFF. The CDR3 DNA is TGTGCCAGCAGCTTGCCCGGGACAGGGGTGGGTGAAGCTTTCTTT.

J is TRBJ2-5 and V is TRBV10-1; D is perhaps TRBD2 (6 bases). Trimming pared 0 bases from V and 5 bases from J, leaving 13 bases between. The germline CDR1 and CDR2 sequences are WNHNN and SYGVQD (reference sequence). The CDR3 contains 15 residues. The CDR3 nucleotides are TGCGCCAGCAGTGAGTCTTCCAGGGAGGTGGAGACCCAGTACTTC. It encodes CASSESSREVETQYF.

This clone was recorded once. The rearrangement links TRBV14 to TRBJ1-1; TRBD1 matches 7 bases. The CDR3 covers 16 residues. Germline V lookup: CDR1 SGHDN, CDR2 FVKESK. The J segment lost 1 base and the V segment lost 4 bases, leaving 9 bases of the junction unmatched. CDR3 in DNA: TGTGCCAGCAGCCGCTTTGCGGGACAGAGGAACACTGAAGCTTTCTTT. Its translation: CASSRFAGQRNTEAFF.

This clone showed up just a few times. The V gene is TRBV2, the J gene TRBJ1-1, with unresolved D. This CDR3 has 13 amino acids. Germline values: CDR1 SNHLY, CDR2 FYNNEI. V was pared by 3 bases and J by 5 bases, with 10 bases between. The CDR3 nucleotides are TGTGCCAGCAGTGACTCCCGACTTACTGAAGCTTTCTTT. Its translation: CASSDSRLTEAFF.

With regard to this clone: Other DNA sequences in the same sample also yield this CDR3. J is TRBJ1-3 and V is TRBV6-5; no clear D gene. With 0 bases removed from V and 0 bases from J, the gap between germline ends came to 6 bases. CDR3 length: 15 amino acids. The V gene's germline CDR1 is MNHEY and CDR2 SVGAGI. CDR3 sequence (DNA): TGTGCCAGCAGTTACTCGTTCGGCTCTGGAAACACCATATATTTT. Encoded protein: CASSYSFGSGNTIYF.

The chain combines TRBV6-2 or TRBV6-3 with TRBJ2-7; D not resolved. V lost 0 bases to trimming and J lost 2 bases, with 5 bases between them. CDR1 and CDR2 (germline): MNHEY, SVGEGT. The CDR3 has 13 residues. The CDR3 DNA reads as TGTGCCAGCAGTTACTCTCAAACCTACGAGCAGTACTTC. This encodes CASSYSQTYEQYF.